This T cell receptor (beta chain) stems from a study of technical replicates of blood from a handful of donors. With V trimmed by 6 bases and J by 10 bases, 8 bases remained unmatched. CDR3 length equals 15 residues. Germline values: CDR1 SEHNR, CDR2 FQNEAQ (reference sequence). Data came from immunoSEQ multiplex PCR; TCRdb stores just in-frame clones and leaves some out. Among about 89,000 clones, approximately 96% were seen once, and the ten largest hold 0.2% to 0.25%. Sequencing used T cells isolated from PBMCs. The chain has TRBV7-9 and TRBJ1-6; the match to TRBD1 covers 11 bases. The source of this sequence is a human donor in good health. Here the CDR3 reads CASRFGQGAGSPLHF. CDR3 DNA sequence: TGTGCCAGCAGGTTCGGACAGGGGGCTGGGTCACCCCTCCACTTT.